The rows below give T cell receptor beta chains drawn from one sample of a study of cytomegalovirus exposure and HLA in healthy donors. Assay used: immunoSEQ multiplex PCR; TCRdb lists only in-frame clones, some missing. The top ten hold roughly 0.79% of the sample, which has roughly 100,000 clones, around 71% seen once. Sequenced input: PBMCs. The receptors here all came from a boy under 18 in good health and CMV-seronegative. CDR3s leave out the opening cysteine and the closing phenylalanine or tryptophan.

V	J	CDR3
TRBV7-9	TRBJ2-1	ASSLVSSYNEQF
TRBV6-1	TRBJ2-5	ASSDLTGSLETQY
TRBV2	TRBJ1-6	ASRPRDRDNSPLH
TRBV7-9	TRBJ1-5	ASSPWTGGNQPQH
TRBV5-1	TRBJ1-1	ASSLGSMNTEAF
TRBV28	TRBJ1-5	ASSLSGKSNQPQH
TRBV7-9	TRBJ2-3	ASSLGGADTDTQY
TRBV7-3	TRBJ1-1	ASSSGQGTVTEAF
TRBV6-5	TRBJ1-2	ASSALRVAGYT
TRBV7-2	TRBJ1-4	ASSLTGSGNEKLF
TRBV4-1	TRBJ2-1	ASSPGQGASYNEQF
TRBV27	TRBJ2-3	ASNQGLRSTDTQY
TRBV29-1	TRBJ2-3	SVNGVEADTQY
TRBV5-4	TRBJ1-3	ASSFNSGNTIY
TRBV7-8	TRBJ2-1	ASSSGGNDEQF
TRBV30	TRBJ2-1	AWSLEWEGGNEQF
TRBV27	TRBJ1-1	ASSLRVGGQAF
TRBV19	TRBJ2-7	ASSASGQSYEQY
TRBV7-9	TRBJ2-7	ASSPGTGHEQY
TRBV6-6	TRBJ1-1	ATSSGNTEAF